The present entry profiles one T cell receptor (beta chain) with its context. The antigen remains undetermined. These data are taken from a study of a mutant IDH1 vaccine in newly diagnosed glioma. Study-level background: Therapy received beforehand was radiotherapy, temozolomide, or both, with most patients given both. Overall study findings and caveats: In about 94% of patients, immune responses induced by the vaccine occurred.

The protocol was immunoSEQ multiplex PCR, while the TCRdb copy is restricted to in-frame clones and leaves out a portion. Counted here are around 100,000 clones, roughly 87% occurring once; the ten biggest clones make up around 5.2%. The CDR3 covers 17 residues. Per germline, CDR1 SGHDT and CDR2 YYEEEE. Trimming left V 1 base short and J 2 bases short, with 19 bases between. Time point meaning: baseline, week 1 (first vaccination visit). As to treatment: pre-vaccination baseline after standard-of-care therapy. The chain couples TRBV5-6 to TRBJ2-7, with unresolved D. The sequence was obtained from a man between 35 and 55 years old with glioma. Some clones in this sample may be carry-over from other donors' samples. This material consisted of PBMCs, taken from a glioma patient treated with radiotherapy, temozolomide or both. The chain's CDR3 is CASSLFKGSVGPYEQYF. CDR3 coding DNA: TGTGCCAGCAGCTTGTTTAAAGGTTCCGTAGGCCCCTACGAGCAGTACTTC.